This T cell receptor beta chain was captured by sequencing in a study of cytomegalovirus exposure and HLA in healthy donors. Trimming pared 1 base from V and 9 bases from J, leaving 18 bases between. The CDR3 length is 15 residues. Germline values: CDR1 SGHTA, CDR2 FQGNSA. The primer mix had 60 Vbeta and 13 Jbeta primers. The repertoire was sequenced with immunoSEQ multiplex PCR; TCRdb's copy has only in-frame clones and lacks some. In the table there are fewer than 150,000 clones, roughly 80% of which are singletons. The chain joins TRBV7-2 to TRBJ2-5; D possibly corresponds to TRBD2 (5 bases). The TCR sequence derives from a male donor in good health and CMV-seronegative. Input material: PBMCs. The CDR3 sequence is CASSLVGSQRAAQYF. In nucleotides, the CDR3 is TGTGCCAGCAGCTTAGTGGGGAGTCAAAGGGCAGCCCAGTACTTC.